This TCR beta chain was captured by sequencing in a study of cytomegalovirus exposure and HLA in healthy donors. It was with 60 Vbeta and 13 Jbeta primers that the PCR ran. This table comes from immunoSEQ multiplex PCR, and its TCRdb copy is limited to in-frame clones, with some not included. This table holds over 150,000 clones, approximately 77% found once. As to this clone: Its antigen is not known. A read error may produce the germline difference seen at one junction end.

The study, taken as a whole, reports: The authors considered a cluster of highly shared sequence variants likely to be a sequencing artifact. In an earlier analysis, most TCR beta V segments were productive about 87% or about 30% of the time.

Donors sampled were nominally healthy, though unrecorded immune exposures were likely. Germline V lookup: CDR1 SSHAT, CDR2 FNYEAQ (reference sequence). The CDR3 length is 16 residues. This receptor was obtained from a male donor in good health and CMV-seropositive. The rearrangement joins TRBV7-7 to TRBJ2-2; TRBD1 matches at 9 bases. The sequenced sample consisted of PBMCs. The CDR3 coding sequence is TGTGCTAGCAGCGCCTTGGGGACAGGGACAACCGGGGAGCTGTTTTTT. Translated: CASSALGTGTTGELFF.